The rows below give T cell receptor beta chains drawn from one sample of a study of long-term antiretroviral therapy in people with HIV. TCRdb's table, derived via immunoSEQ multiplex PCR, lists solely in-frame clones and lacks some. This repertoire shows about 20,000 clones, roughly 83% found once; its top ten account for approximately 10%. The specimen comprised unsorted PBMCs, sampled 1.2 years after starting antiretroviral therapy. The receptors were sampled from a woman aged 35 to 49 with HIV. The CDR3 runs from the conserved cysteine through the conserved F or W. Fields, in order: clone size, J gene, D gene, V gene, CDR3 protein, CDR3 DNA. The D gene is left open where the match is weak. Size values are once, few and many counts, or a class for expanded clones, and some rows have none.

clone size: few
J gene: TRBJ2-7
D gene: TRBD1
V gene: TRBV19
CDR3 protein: CASSFQGAPREQYF
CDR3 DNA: TGTGCCAGTAGTTTCCAGGGGGCCCCGAGGGAGCAGTACTTC

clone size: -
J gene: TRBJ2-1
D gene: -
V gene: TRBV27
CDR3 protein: CASSLLGLAAGYNEQFF
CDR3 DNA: TGTGCCAGCAGTTTATTGGGGCTAGCAGCCGGGTACAATGAGCAGTTCTTC

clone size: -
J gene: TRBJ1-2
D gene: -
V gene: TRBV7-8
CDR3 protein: CASSLASGRWTNYGYTF
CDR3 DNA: TGTGCCAGCAGCTTAGCGAGTGGAAGATGGACTAACTATGGCTACACCTTC

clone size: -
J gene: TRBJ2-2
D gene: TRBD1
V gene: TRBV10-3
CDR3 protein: CAIWTGAGELFF
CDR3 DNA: TGTGCCATCTGGACAGGAGCCGGGGAGCTGTTTTTT

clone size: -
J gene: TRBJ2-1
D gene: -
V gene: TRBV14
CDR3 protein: CASSLGSYNEQFF
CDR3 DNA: TGTGCCAGCAGCCTAGGGTCGTACAATGAGCAGTTCTTC

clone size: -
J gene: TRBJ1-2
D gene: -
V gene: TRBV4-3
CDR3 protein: CASSQNTRGVASNGYTF
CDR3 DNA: TGCGCCAGCAGCCAAAATACCCGGGGGGTGGCGTCAAATGGCTACACCTTC

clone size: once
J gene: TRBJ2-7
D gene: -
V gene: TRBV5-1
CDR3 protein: CASTYESLNYEQYF
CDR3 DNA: TGCGCCAGCACCTATGAATCGCTGAACTACGAGCAGTACTTC

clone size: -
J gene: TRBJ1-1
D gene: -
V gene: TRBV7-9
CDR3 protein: CASSPSQGSAFF
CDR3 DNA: TGTGCCAGCAGCCCGTCTCAGGGTTCCGCTTTCTTT

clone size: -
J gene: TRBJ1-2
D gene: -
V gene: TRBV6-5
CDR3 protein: CASNSGYGYTF
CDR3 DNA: TGTGCCAGCAATAGTGGTTATGGCTACACCTTC

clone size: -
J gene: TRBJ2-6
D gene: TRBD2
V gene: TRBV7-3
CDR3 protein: CASSQTSAGANVLTF
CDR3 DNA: TGTGCCAGCAGCCAAACTAGCGCCGGGGCCAACGTCCTGACTTTC

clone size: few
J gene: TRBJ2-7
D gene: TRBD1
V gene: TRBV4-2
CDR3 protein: CASSHDRETTYEQYF
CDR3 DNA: TGTGCCAGCAGCCACGACAGGGAGACTACCTACGAGCAGTACTTC

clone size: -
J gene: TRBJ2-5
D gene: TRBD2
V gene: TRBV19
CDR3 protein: CASVQAGGETQYF
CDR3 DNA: TGTGCCTCAGTACAGGCGGGAGGTGAGACCCAGTACTTC

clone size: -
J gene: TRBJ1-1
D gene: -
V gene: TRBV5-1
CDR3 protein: CASSVGVGAEAFF
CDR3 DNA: TGCGCCAGCAGCGTGGGAGTGGGCGCTGAAGCTTTCTTT

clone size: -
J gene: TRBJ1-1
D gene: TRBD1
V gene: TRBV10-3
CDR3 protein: CAIRDRGLSDTEAFF
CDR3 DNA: TGTGCCATCCGCGACAGGGGGCTTTCCGACACTGAAGCTTTCTTT

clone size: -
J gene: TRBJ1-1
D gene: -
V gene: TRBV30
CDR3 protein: CAWSRGGGTEAFF
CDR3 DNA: TGTGCCTGGAGTCGCGGGGGTGGTACTGAAGCTTTCTTT

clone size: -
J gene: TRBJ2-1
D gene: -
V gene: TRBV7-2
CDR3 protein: CASSFPEYYNEQFF
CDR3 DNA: TGTGCCAGCAGCTTCCCCGAGTACTACAATGAGCAGTTCTTC

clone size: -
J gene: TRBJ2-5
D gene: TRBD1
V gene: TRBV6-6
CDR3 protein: CATSTGDETQYF
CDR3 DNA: TGTGCCACCTCAACAGGGGACGAGACCCAGTACTTC

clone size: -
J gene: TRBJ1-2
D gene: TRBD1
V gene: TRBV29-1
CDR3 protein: CSVEDRTGLYGYTF
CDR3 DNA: TGCAGCGTTGAAGACCGGACAGGATTGTATGGCTACACCTTC

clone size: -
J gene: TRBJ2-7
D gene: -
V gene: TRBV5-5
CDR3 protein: CASSLGAEQYF
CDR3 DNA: TGTGCCAGCAGCTTGGGGGCCGAGCAGTACTTC

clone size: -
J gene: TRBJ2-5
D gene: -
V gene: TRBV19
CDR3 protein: CASSIAAGETQYF
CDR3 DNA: TGTGCCAGTAGTATCGCGGCTGGCGAGACCCAGTACTTC

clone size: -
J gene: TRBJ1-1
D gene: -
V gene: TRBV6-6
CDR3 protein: CASSYLMEAFF
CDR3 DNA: TGTGCCAGCAGTTACCTTATGGAAGCTTTCTTT

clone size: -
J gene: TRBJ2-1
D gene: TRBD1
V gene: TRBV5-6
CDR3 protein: CASSSGTGSYNEQFF
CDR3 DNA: TGTGCCAGCAGCTCCGGGACAGGGTCCTACAATGAGCAGTTCTTC

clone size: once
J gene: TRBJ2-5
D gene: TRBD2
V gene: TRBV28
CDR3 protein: CASSRGVAGVGYQETQYF
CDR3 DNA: TGTGCCAGCAGCCGCGGGGTTGCGGGAGTGGGGTACCAAGAGACCCAGTACTTC

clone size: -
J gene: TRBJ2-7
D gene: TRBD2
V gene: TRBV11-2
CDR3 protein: CASSSWRERTYEQYF
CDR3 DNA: TGTGCCAGCAGCTCTTGGCGGGAGCGAACCTACGAGCAGTACTTC

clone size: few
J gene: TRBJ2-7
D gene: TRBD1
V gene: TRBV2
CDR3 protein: CASSPDRAYEQYF
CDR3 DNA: TGTGCCAGCAGTCCGGACAGGGCATACGAGCAGTACTTC

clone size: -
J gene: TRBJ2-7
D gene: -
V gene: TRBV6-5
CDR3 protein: CASSYRTPHSYEQYF
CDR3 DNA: TGTGCCAGCAGTTACCGGACACCCCACTCCTACGAGCAGTACTTC

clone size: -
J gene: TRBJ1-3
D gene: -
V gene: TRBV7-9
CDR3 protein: CASKLLSGNTIYF
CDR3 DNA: TGTGCCAGTAAGCTTCTCTCTGGAAACACCATATATTTT

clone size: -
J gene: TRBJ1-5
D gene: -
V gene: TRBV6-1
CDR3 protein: CASSERWGGYQPQHF
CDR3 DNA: TGTGCCAGCAGTGAAAGGTGGGGGGGATATCAGCCCCAGCATTTT

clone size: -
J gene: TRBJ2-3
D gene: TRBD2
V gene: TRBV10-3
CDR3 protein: CAISVRGRAGDTQYF
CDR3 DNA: TGTGCCATCAGTGTACGGGGGAGGGCCGGGGATACGCAGTATTTT

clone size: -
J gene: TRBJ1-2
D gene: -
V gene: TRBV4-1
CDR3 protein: CASSQDQLSYGYTF
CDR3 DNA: TGCGCCAGCAGCCAAGATCAACTGTCGTATGGCTACACCTTC

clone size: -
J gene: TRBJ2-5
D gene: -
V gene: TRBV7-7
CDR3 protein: CASSLGRGQETQYF
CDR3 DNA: TGTGCTAGCAGCCTGGGACGGGGCCAAGAGACCCAGTACTTC

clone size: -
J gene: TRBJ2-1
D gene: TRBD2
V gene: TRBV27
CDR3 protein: CASRRVLAGLRNEQFF
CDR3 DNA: TGTGCCAGCAGGAGAGTACTAGCGGGGTTACGCAATGAGCAGTTCTTC

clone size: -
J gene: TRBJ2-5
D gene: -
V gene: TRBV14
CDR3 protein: CASSQFFAKETQYF
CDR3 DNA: TGTGCCAGCAGCCAATTTTTTGCCAAAGAGACCCAGTACTTC

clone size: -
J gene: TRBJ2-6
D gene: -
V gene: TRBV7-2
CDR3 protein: CASSLEVAGANVLTF
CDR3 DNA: TGTGCCAGCAGCTTAGAGGTAGCCGGGGCCAACGTCCTGACTTTC

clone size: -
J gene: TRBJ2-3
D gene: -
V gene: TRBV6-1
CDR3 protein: CASRFGSWDTQYF
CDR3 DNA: TGTGCCAGCAGGTTTGGGTCCTGGGATACGCAGTATTTT

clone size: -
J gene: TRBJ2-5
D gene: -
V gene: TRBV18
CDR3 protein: CASSPAGVETQYF
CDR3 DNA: TGTGCCAGCTCACCAGCTGGGGTGGAGACCCAGTACTTC

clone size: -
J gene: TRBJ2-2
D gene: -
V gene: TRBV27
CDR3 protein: CASSPGVDTGELFF
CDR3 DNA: TGTGCCAGCAGTCCAGGGGTAGACACCGGGGAGCTGTTTTTT

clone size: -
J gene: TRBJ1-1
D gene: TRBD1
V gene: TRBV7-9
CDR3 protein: CASSFRDSKNTEAFF
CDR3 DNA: TGTGCCAGCAGCTTCCGGGACAGCAAGAACACTGAAGCTTTCTTT

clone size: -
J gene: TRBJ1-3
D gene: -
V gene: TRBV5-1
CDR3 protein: CASSLNARTPGNTIYF
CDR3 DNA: TGCGCCAGCAGCCTAAACGCAAGAACCCCTGGAAACACCATATATTTT

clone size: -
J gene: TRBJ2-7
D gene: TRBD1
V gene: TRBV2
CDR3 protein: CASSEWTGVEQYF
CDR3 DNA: TGTGCCAGCAGTGAATGGACAGGGGTAGAGCAGTACTTC

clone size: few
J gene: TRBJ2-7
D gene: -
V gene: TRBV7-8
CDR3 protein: CASSLGWDLGGHEQYF
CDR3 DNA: TGTGCCAGCAGCTTAGGTTGGGACTTAGGGGGCCACGAGCAGTACTTC

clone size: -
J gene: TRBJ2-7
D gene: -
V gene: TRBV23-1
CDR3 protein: CASSQSSRRAYEQYF
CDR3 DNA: TGCGCCAGCAGTCAATCGAGCAGGCGCGCCTACGAGCAGTACTTC

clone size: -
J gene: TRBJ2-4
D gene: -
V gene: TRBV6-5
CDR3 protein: CASSYSSLQLTQYF
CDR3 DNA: TGTGCCAGCAGTTACTCGAGCTTGCAGTTGACTCAGTACTTC

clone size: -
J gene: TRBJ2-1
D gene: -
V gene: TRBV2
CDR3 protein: CASSATTVSNEQFF
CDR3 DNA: TGTGCCAGCAGTGCGACGACAGTTTCCAATGAGCAGTTCTTC

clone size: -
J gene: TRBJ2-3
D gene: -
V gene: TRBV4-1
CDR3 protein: CASSQAGTDTQYF
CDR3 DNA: TGCGCCAGCAGCCAAGCGGGCACAGATACGCAGTATTTT

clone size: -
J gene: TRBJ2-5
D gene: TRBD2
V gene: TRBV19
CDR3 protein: CASSIRSAGGSETQYF
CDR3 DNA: TGTGCCAGTAGTATAAGGTCGGCGGGAGGGAGTGAGACCCAGTACTTC

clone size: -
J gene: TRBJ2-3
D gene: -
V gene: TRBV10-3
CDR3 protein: CAISETQFTGSSTDTQYF
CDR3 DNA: TGTGCCATCAGTGAGACCCAGTTTACAGGTTCTAGCACAGATACGCAGTATTTT

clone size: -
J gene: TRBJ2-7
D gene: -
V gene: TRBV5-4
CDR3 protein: CASSLIRDYEQYF
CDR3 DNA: TGTGCCAGCAGCTTGATCAGGGACTACGAGCAGTACTTC

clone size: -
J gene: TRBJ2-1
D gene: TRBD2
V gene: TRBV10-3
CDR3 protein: CASLAASYNEQFF
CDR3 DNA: TGTGCCAGCCTAGCGGCCTCCTACAATGAGCAGTTCTTC